The following is a T cell receptor (beta chain) sequence with its context. Its antigen is not known. In the same sample, other DNA sequences code for this CDR3. Sequencing was performed with immunoSEQ multiplex PCR; in TCRdb, only in-frame clones are kept and a portion is missing. Of tens of thousands of clones listed, approximately 87% are singletons. Collection occurred without any documented infections or immune events in donors. The CDR3 is 15 amino acids. V lost 0 bases and J 6 bases, leaving 11 bases between the germline ends. Per the germline V gene, CDR1 is MRHNA and CDR2 is SNTAGT. These data come from a study of identifying expanded T cells in peripheral blood. Findings and limits, study-wide: Technical replicates showed 0.9 to 1.5 changed clones; around 2 weeks 15 to 20; four weeks 19. Across healthy donors, higher total template counts meant significantly greater roughly two-week count variance.

The specimen sequenced was blood. This sequence originates from a person aged 18-69 years in good health. The J gene is TRBJ2-2, the V gene TRBV6-4, with D possibly TRBD1 on 6 matching bases. For the CDR3, the DNA is TGTGCCAGCAGTGACTCCCTTGGGGGCTCCGGGGAGCTGTTTTTT. It codes for CASSDSLGGSGELFF.